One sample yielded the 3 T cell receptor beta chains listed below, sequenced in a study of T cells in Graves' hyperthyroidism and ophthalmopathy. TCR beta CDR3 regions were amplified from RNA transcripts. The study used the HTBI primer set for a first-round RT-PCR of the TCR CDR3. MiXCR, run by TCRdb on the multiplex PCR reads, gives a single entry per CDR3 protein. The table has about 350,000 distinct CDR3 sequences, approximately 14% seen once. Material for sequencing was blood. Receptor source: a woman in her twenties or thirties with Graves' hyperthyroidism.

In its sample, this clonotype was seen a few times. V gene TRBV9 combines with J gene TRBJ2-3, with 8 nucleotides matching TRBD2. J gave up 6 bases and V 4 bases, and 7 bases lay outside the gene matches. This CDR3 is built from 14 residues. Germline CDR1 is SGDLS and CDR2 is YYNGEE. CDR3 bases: TGTGCCAGCAGCCCCCAACTAGCGGTGGATACGCAGTATTTT. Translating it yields CASSPQLAVDTQYF.

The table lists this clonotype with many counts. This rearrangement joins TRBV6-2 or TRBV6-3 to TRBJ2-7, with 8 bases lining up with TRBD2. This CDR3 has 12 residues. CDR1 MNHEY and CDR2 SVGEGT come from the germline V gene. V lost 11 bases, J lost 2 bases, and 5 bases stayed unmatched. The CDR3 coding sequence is TGTGCCGCCAAGGGACTAGCCTACGAGCAGTACTTC. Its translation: CAAKGLAYEQYF.

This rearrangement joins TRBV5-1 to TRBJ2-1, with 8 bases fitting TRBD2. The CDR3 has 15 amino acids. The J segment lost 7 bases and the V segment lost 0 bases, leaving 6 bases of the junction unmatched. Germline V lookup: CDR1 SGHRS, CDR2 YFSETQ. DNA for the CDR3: TGCGCCAGCAGCTTGGGCGGGAGGAAGGGGAATGAGCAGTTCTTC. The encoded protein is CASSLGGRKGNEQFF.